The 15 T cell receptor beta chains below all came from one sample that was sequenced in a study of response to subunit inactivated influenza vaccine. TCRdb reprocessed the RT-PCR reads with MiXCR, giving one entry per CDR3 protein. Among 750,000 to 850,000 distinct CDR3 sequences listed, roughly 18% were seen once. Sequences were derived from PBMCs from blood, sampled around 5 days after vaccination. Every receptor here comes from a man aged 50-60 years who received an inactivated influenza vaccine.

Written as DNA, the CDR3 is TGTGCCAGCAGTGGACGGAAGTATGGCTACACCTTC. Translated, it gives CASSGRKYGYTF. The rearrangement links TRBV12-3 or TRBV12-4 to TRBJ1-2, with unresolved D. V was trimmed by 5 bases and J by 5 bases, leaving 9 bases between them. CDR3 length equals 12 residues.

The V call is TRBV4-2, the J call TRBJ1-2; unclear D gene. CDR3 size: 15 residues. V was trimmed by 3 bases and J by 8 bases, leaving 19 bases between them. Germline loops: CDR1 LGHNA, CDR2 YNFKEQ. The CDR3 loop is CASSQSKPAGLGYTF. The CDR3 DNA reads TGTGCCAGCAGCCAGAGCAAGCCAGCAGGTTTGGGCTACACCTTC.

The V and J genes are TRBV29-1 and TRBJ2-7, with 9 nucleotides matching TRBD2. This CDR3 has 12 residues. Germline V gene data show CDR1 as SQVTM and CDR2 as ANQGSEA. Germline trimming cut 5 bases from V and 3 bases from J; bases unmatched to any gene: 2. The CDR3 DNA reads as TGCAGCGTTCGAGCGGGGGGCTACGAGCAGTACTTC. This gives the protein CSVRAGGYEQYF.

This clonotype was seen more than once but under ten times. This rearrangement joins TRBV28 to TRBJ1-5, with unresolved D. CDR1 and CDR2 from the germline V gene are MDHEN and SYDVKM. The CDR3 extends over 13 amino acids. The V end was cut by 7 bases, the J end by 1 base, with 8 bases between. The CDR3 is CASKTHSNQPQHF. CDR3 bases: TGTGCCAGCAAGACACACAGCAATCAGCCCCAGCATTTT.

The chain employs TRBV6-1 and TRBJ2-3; tentatively, D is TRBD2 (7 bases). CDR3 length: 15 residues. Germline loops: CDR1 MNHNS, CDR2 SASEGT. The V end was cut by 3 bases, the J end by 0 bases, with 10 bases between. The CDR3 protein is CASSEAGASTDTQYF. The CDR3 coding sequence is TGTGCCAGCAGTGAGGCGGGGGCTAGCACAGATACGCAGTATTTT.

This clonotype was detected many times. The V call is TRBV12-3 or TRBV12-4, the J call TRBJ2-1; D may match TRBD1 or TRBD2 (6 bases each). The CDR3 contains 14 residues. Trimming removed 4 bases at V and 10 bases at J, with 17 bases between. Here the CDR3 reads CASSSRRTTGEQFF. CDR3 DNA: TGTGCCAGCAGTTCGCGCAGGACTACAGGGGAGCAGTTCTTC.

This clonotype was recorded many times. J is TRBJ2-7 and V is TRBV7-6, with 11 bases matching TRBD1. The V segment lost 5 bases and the J segment 4 bases; nucleotides outside the gene matches: 4. CDR3 length: 14 amino acids. Germline CDR1 reads SGHVS; CDR2 reads FNYEAQ. CDR3 protein: CASSHGTGGYEQYF. CDR3 DNA: TGTGCCAGCAGCCACGGGACAGGGGGTTACGAGCAGTACTTC.

The table lists this clonotype with a few counts. The J gene is TRBJ2-2, the V gene TRBV20-1, with D perhaps matching TRBD1 (6 bases). The germline V and J ends were trimmed by 0 bases and 6 bases, with 14 bases remaining between them. From germline, CDR1 is DFQATT and CDR2 SNEGSKA (reference sequence). The CDR3 is 15 residues long. CDR3 in DNA: TGCAGTGCTAGAGATACAGGGACGCGCGCCGGGGAGCTGTTTTTT. Protein: CSARDTGTRAGELFF.

This clonotype was seen only a few times. The V call is TRBV7-9, the J call TRBJ2-1; D unclear. This CDR3 has 12 residues. In germline, CDR1 is SEHNR, CDR2 FQNEAQ (reference sequence). The V end was cut by 5 bases, the J end by 3 bases, with 5 bases between. CDR3 region: CASSPHYNEQFF. The CDR3 nucleotides read TGTGCCAGCAGCCCCCACTACAATGAGCAGTTCTTC.

V and J are TRBV4-1 and TRBJ2-7; 11 bases map to TRBD1. In germline, CDR1 is MGHRA, CDR2 YSYEKL. The trim removed 5 bases at V and 5 bases at J, leaving 8 bases unmatched. The CDR3 has 15 residues. The CDR3 sequence: CASSEGQGAPHEQYF. Here the CDR3 DNA reads TGCGCCAGCAGCGAAGGACAGGGGGCGCCCCACGAGCAGTACTTC.

This clonotype was detected ten times or more. The V and J genes are TRBV12-3 or TRBV12-4 and TRBJ1-5; 7 bases map to TRBD1. The CDR3 loop spans 14 amino acids. Germline trimming cut 6 bases from V and 1 base from J; bases unmatched to any gene: 3. The CDR3 bases are TGTGCCAGCAGCCGACAGGGCAGCAATCAGCCCCAGCATTTT. Protein product: CASSRQGSNQPQHF.

The CDR3 DNA is TGTGCCAGCAGCCTCGGACAGCTAAATGAAAAACTGTTTTTT. This gives the protein CASSLGQLNEKLFF. The chain couples TRBV7-2 to TRBJ1-4; perhaps TRBD1 as D (6 bases). From germline, CDR1 is SGHTA and CDR2 FQGNSA. Deletions cut 5 bases from V and 5 bases from J, with 12 bases between. This CDR3 has 14 residues.

In this sample, this clonotype turned up many times. The CDR3 nucleotides are TGCAGTGCTAGGACGCGACAGGGGTACTACAATGAGCAGTTCTTC. As protein: CSARTRQGYYNEQFF. This chain uses TRBV20-1 with TRBJ2-1; TRBD1 matches at 8 bases. Looked up from germline, CDR1 is DFQATT and CDR2 is SNEGSKA (reference sequence). The V and J ends lost 3 bases and 3 bases, in that order; junction bases with no gene match: 7. The CDR3 runs to 15 residues.

This chain connects TRBV7-2 to TRBJ2-7, with D maybe TRBD1 (6 bases). V shed 5 bases and J shed 5 bases, with 13 bases lying between them. The CDR3 is made up of 13 amino acids. Germline V gene data show CDR1 as SGHTA and CDR2 as FQGNSA. In nucleotides, the CDR3 is TGTGCCAGCAGCCTGGGGGCTGGAAACGAGCAGTACTTC. It is translated as CASSLGAGNEQYF.

This clonotype was detected many times. CDR3 DNA sequence: TGCAGCGTTGGAGGGACAGGGGGTTGGGACACTGAAGCTTTCTTT. Protein: CSVGGTGGWDTEAFF. J is TRBJ1-1 and V is TRBV29-1; 11 nucleotides agree with TRBD1. J was trimmed by 3 bases and V by 4 bases; bases with no gene match: 7. Per germline, CDR1 SQVTM and CDR2 ANQGSEA. The CDR3 runs 15 residues.